The rows below give T cell receptor beta chains drawn from one sample of a study of T cells in Graves' hyperthyroidism and ophthalmopathy. TCRdb re-called the multiplex PCR reads with MiXCR, one entry per CDR3 protein. The data hold 600,000 to 800,000 distinct CDR3 sequences, with about a third observed a single time. Material: blood. The receptor source for this set is a woman between 40 and 50 years old with Graves' hyperthyroidism. Both conserved end residues are trimmed from each CDR3.

v_call | cdr3_aa
TRBV19 | ASSIWGGSYEQY
TRBV10-3 | AISERGLVMSTEAF
TRBV28 | ASSSDGLGVHEQY
TRBV7-2 | ASSPRVGTEAF
TRBV27 | ASNSGQGDGYT
TRBV7-3 | ASSLTRSGGGNQPQH
TRBV5-7 | ASSAGDREEQY
TRBV2 | ASSPRPGTGVNTEAF
TRBV12-3/TRBV12-4 | ASQPDYGYT
TRBV10-3 | AIKRTGDNQPQH
TRBV6-6 | ASSYSRQDTYSPLH
TRBV29-1 | SAWTGDYGYT
TRBV6-5 | ASSHSGPSTGELF
TRBV7-2 | ASRWTRSPEAF
TRBV9 | ASSSSSDRSYEQY
TRBV29-1 | SVDDGVSEQY
TRBV19 | ASTTGFPLGGYT
TRBV7-9 | ASSEADRGSKAF
TRBV5-8 | ASSLSAGDYGYT
TRBV25-1 | ASSLSGGHQPQH
TRBV29-1 | SAMVQGGEKLF
TRBV7-2 | ASSLGWDRGSYEQY
TRBV10-2 | ASRDRGTLNEKLF
TRBV20-1 | SARDALGGVSGYT
TRBV19 | ASRDQGSGNYGYT
TRBV19 | ASSILSGGGYEQY
TRBV15 | ATSNPRRGRDEQY
TRBV10-3 | ATDEGNRQPQH
TRBV7-2 | ASSLAGGIHTGELF
TRBV2 | ASRRDGNNYGYT
TRBV5-1 | ASSPGKGANTGELF
TRBV4-1 | ASSEGYSGANVLT
TRBV10-3 | ASSIRTGTYEQY
TRBV9 | ASSVLTAGKDTQY
TRBV5-5 | ASSLVWAIASPETQY
TRBV7-2 | ASRLRRLTRGQPQH
TRBV5-1 | ASSLVGNTGELF
TRBV19 | ASSPRHSTNEETQY
TRBV5-1 | ASSLGGRSRLF